Each of the 5 T cell receptor beta chains below was sequenced from the same sample in a study of vaccination and CD4 T cells after COVID-19. Sample treatment: roughly 10-day PBMC culture with coronavirus spike peptide pools or control peptides (ViraFEST assay). Antigen specificity for these receptors is unknown. The Oncomine TCR Beta short-read assay generated sequence data from the DNA of cultured CD4+ T cells. TCRdb passed the PCR reads through MiXCR, listing each CDR3 protein once. The sample has some 20,000 distinct CDR3 sequences, 40% seen once. The source material was CD4+ T cells from blood, cultured in vitro, sampled after SARS-CoV-2 vaccination. These receptors originate from a human donor who had recovered from COVID-19.

This clonotype was recorded a few times. The CDR3 nucleotides read TGTGCCAGCAGTTACGGGACAAGCTCCTACGAGCAGTACTTC. Residues: CASSYGTSSYEQYF. The rearrangement uses TRBV6-2 or TRBV6-3 and TRBJ2-7, with D possibly TRBD1 on 6 matching bases. CDR3 size: 14 residues. CDR1 and CDR2 (germline): MNHEY, SVGEGT. V was clipped by 2 bases and J by 0 bases, with 8 bases between them.

The chain employs TRBV6-4 and TRBJ1-1; D possibly corresponds to TRBD1 (5 bases). Germline V lookup: CDR1 MRHNA, CDR2 SNTAGT. V was clipped by 2 bases and J by 0 bases, with 7 bases between them. This CDR3 region has 14 residues. The CDR3 loop reads CASSDKDMNTEAFF. DNA for the CDR3: TGTGCCAGCAGTGACAAGGACATGAACACTGAAGCTTTCTTT.

The chain recombines TRBV30 with TRBJ1-6; TRBD1 agrees at 8 bases. V lost 7 bases, J lost 7 bases, and 9 bases stayed unmatched. CDR1 GTSNPN and CDR2 SVGIG come from the germline V gene (reference sequence). This CDR3 is built from 14 residues. The CDR3 loop is CASLGDRGNSPLHF. The DNA of the CDR3 is TGTGCCTCCCTGGGAGACAGGGGAAATTCACCCCTCCACTTT.

The chain has TRBV20-1 and TRBJ2-5, with TRBD2 matching over 8 bases. The ends lost 0 bases at V and 4 bases at J; junction bases unmatched: 16. The length of the CDR3 is 18 residues. The V gene's germline CDR1 is DFQATT and CDR2 SNEGSKA (reference sequence). CDR3 loop: CSARDWSSGFPLGETQYF. The CDR3 DNA reads TGCAGTGCTAGAGATTGGTCTAGCGGGTTCCCTTTGGGAGAGACCCAGTACTTC.

The rearrangement uses TRBV12-3 or TRBV12-4 and TRBJ1-5; D gene unclear. This CDR3 has 12 amino acids. The V end was cut by 7 bases, the J end by 7 bases, with 11 bases between. The CDR3 coding sequence is TGTGCCAGCACGTTGGAGGGACAGCCCCAGCATTTT. It specifies CASTLEGQPQHF.